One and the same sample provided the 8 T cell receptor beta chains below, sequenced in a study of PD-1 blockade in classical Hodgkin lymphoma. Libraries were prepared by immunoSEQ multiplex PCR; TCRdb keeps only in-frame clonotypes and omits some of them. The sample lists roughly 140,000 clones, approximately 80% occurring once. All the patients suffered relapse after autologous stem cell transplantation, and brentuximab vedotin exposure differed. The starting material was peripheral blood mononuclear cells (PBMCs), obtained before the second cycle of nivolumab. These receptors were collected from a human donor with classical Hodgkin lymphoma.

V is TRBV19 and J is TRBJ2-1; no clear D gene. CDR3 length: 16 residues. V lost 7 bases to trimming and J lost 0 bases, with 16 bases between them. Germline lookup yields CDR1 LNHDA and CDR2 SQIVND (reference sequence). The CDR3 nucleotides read TGTGCCAGTACCCCCGGAAGGTGGGACTCCTACAATGAGCAGTTCTTC. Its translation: CASTPGRWDSYNEQFF.

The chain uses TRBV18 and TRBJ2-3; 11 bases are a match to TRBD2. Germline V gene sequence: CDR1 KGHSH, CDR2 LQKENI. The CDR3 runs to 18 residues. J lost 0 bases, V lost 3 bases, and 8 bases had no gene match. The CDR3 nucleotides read TGTGCCAGCTCACCTGGGCTAGCGGGAGGAGGGAGCACAGATACGCAGTATTTT. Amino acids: CASSPGLAGGGSTDTQYF.

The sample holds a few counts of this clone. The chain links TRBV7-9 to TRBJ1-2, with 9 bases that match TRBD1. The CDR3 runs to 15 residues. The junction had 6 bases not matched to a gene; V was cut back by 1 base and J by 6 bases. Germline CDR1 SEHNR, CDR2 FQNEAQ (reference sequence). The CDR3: CASSLGWRTGDGYTF. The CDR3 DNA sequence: TGTGCCAGCAGCTTAGGGTGGCGGACAGGGGATGGCTACACCTTC. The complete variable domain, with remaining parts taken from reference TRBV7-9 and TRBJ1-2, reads DTGVSQNPRHKITKRGQNVTFRCDPISEHNRLYWYRQTLGQGPEFLTYFQNEAQLEKSRLLSDRFSAERPKGSFSTLEIQRTEQGDSAMYLCASSLGWRTGDGYTFGSGTRLTVV.

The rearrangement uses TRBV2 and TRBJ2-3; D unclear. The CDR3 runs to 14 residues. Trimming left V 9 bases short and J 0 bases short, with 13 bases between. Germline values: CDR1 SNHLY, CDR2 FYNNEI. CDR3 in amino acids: CARARATSTDTQYF. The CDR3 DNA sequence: TGTGCCAGGGCTCGGGCGACGAGCACAGATACGCAGTATTTT.

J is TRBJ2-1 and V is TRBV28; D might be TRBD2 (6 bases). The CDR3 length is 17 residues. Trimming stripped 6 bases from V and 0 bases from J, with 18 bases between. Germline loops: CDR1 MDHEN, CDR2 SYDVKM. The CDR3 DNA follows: TGTGCCAGCAGCCATAGGAGGGGAGTGAACTCCTACAATGAGCAGTTCTTC. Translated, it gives CASSHRRGVNSYNEQFF.

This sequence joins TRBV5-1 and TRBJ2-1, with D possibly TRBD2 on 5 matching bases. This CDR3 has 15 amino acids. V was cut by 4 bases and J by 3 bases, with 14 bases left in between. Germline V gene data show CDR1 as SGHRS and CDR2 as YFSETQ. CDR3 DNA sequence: TGCGCCAGCAGCCGGTCCGTCGGGGTCTACAATGAGCAGTTCTTC. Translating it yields CASSRSVGVYNEQFF.

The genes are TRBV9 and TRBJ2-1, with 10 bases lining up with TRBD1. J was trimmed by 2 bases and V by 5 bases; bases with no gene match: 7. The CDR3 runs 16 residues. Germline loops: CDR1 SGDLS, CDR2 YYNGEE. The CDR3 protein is CASRPQGTGAYNEQFF. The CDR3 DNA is TGTGCCAGCAGACCACAAGGGACAGGGGCCTACAATGAGCAGTTCTTC.

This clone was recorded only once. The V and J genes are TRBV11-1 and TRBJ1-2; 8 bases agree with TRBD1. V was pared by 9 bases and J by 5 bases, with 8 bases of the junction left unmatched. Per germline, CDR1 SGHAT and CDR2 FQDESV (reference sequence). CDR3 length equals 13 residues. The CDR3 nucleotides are TGTGCCAGTGCGACAGGGGAGCGGTATGGCTACACCTTC. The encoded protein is CASATGERYGYTF.